The next 9 T cell receptor beta chains were all read from a single sample in a study of CD8 T cells in Susac syndrome. Random hexamers were used to reverse transcribe the RNA input (about 0.5 to 1 ug). TCRdb analysed the immunoSEQ multiplex PCR reads with MiXCR anew, one entry per CDR3 protein. The data contain roughly 80,000 distinct CDR3 sequences, just over 90% of them seen just once; the ten biggest clones take up about 0.52%. The specimen sequenced was CD4+ T cells from PBMCs. The receptor source for this set is a human donor with Susac syndrome.

This clonotype appeared a single time. The V gene is TRBV19, the J gene TRBJ1-5; D may be TRBD1 (6 bases). The ends were cut back, 3 bases at V and 1 base at J, with 13 bases in the middle. The CDR3 is made up of 16 amino acids. Germline loops: CDR1 LNHDA, CDR2 SQIVND (reference sequence). CDR3: CASSILAGQSNQPQHF. The CDR3 DNA reads as TGTGCCAGTAGTATTTTGGCAGGACAGAGCAATCAGCCCCAGCATTTT. The whole variable domain, filled in from reference TRBV19 and TRBJ1-5, reads DGGITQSPKYLFRKEGQNVTLSCEQNLNHDAMYWYRQDPGQGLRLIYYSQIVNDFQKGDIAEGYSVSREKKESFPLTVTSAQKNPTAFYLCASSILAGQSNQPQHFGDGTRLSIL.

This rearrangement joins TRBV20-1 to TRBJ2-6; no clear D. This CDR3 contains 13 residues. CDR1 DFQATT and CDR2 SNEGSKA come from the germline V gene (reference sequence). V was cut by 6 bases and J by 9 bases, with 15 bases left in between. The CDR3 region has the DNA TGCAGTGCCCCCGGAGATGGGCACAACGTCCTGACTTTC. Its protein product is CSAPGDGHNVLTF.

This chain links TRBV12-3 or TRBV12-4 with TRBJ2-6; D perhaps matches TRBD2 (5 bases). V shed 7 bases and J shed 0 bases, with 7 bases lying between them. The CDR3 totals 14 residues. CDR3 protein: CASTRDSGANVLTF. DNA of the CDR3: TGTGCCAGCACTCGGGACTCTGGGGCCAACGTCCTGACTTTC.

This rearrangement joins TRBV7-2 to TRBJ1-4; D not resolved. This CDR3 is built from 15 residues. The germline CDR1 and CDR2 sequences are SGHTA and FQGNSA. V shed 1 base and J shed 5 bases, with 11 bases lying between them. CDR3 region: CASSLDLGPNEKLFF. CDR3 bases: TGTGCCAGCAGCTTAGATTTAGGCCCGAATGAAAAACTGTTTTTT.

The chain couples TRBV5-1 to TRBJ1-4, with D tentatively TRBD1 (5 bases). Trimming left V 0 bases short and J 4 bases short, with 10 bases between. There are 15 residues in the CDR3. CDR1 and CDR2 (germline): SGHRS, YFSETQ. The CDR3 region is CASSLDGTVNEKLFF. CDR3 DNA: TGCGCCAGCAGCTTGGATGGGACGGTTAATGAAAAACTGTTTTTT.

This chain connects TRBV9 to TRBJ2-1; possible D gene TRBD2, 5 bases. Looked up from germline, CDR1 is SGDLS and CDR2 is YYNGEE. The CDR3 spans 15 residues. V was pared by 3 bases and J by 0 bases, with 10 bases between. The CDR3 DNA follows: TGTGCCAGCAGCGAGAGGGAAGGCTCCTACAATGAGCAGTTCTTC. It codes for CASSEREGSYNEQFF.

In its sample, this clonotype was seen a few times. The chain has TRBV27 and TRBJ2-1; the D is unclear. CDR1 and CDR2 (germline): MNHEY, SMNVEV (reference sequence). The V gene lost 3 bases and the J gene lost 1 base, with 10 bases spanning the gap. The CDR3 has 15 amino acids. In nucleotides, the CDR3 is TGTGCCAGCAGTTTGACTCTCCTTTCCTACAATGAGCAGTTCTTC. Encoded protein: CASSLTLLSYNEQFF.

This clonotype has more than one count but fewer than ten. This chain joins TRBV7-2 and TRBJ2-6; the D gene is possibly TRBD1 (5 bases). V gave up 6 bases and J gave up 8 bases, with 20 bases separating them. Germline V gene sequence: CDR1 SGHTA, CDR2 FQGNSA. The CDR3 covers 16 residues. The CDR3: CASRRTSSEQSNVLTF. DNA of the CDR3: TGTGCCAGCAGACGGACAAGCTCCGAGCAGTCCAACGTCCTGACTTTC.

The V and J genes are TRBV18 and TRBJ2-1; 11 bases agree with TRBD2. J gave up 4 bases and V 5 bases, and 7 bases lay outside the gene matches. Germline V gene sequence: CDR1 KGHSH, CDR2 LQKENI. This CDR3 is built from 16 residues. As DNA, the CDR3 is TGTGCCAGCTCAACGACCGGGACTAGCGGTTACAATGAGCAGTTCTTC. Amino acids: CASSTTGTSGYNEQFF. The entire variable domain, with the rest obtained from reference TRBV18 and TRBJ2-1, is as follows: NAGVMQNPRHLVRRRGQEARLRCSPMKGHSHVYWYRQLPEEGLKFMVYLQKENIIDESGMPKERFSAEFPKEGPSILRIQQVVRGDSAAYFCASSTTGTSGYNEQFFGPGTRLTVL.